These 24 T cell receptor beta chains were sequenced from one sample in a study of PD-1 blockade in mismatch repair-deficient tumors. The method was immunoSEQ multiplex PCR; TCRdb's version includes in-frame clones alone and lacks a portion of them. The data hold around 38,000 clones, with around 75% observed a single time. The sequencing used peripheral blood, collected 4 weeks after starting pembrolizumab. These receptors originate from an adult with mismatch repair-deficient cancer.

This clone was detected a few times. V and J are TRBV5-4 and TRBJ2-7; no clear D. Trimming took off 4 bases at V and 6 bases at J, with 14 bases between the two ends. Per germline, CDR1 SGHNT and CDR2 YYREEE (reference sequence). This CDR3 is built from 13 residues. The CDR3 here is CASSPAAGAEQYF. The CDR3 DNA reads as TGTGCCAGCAGCCCGGCGGCAGGCGCCGAGCAGTACTTC.

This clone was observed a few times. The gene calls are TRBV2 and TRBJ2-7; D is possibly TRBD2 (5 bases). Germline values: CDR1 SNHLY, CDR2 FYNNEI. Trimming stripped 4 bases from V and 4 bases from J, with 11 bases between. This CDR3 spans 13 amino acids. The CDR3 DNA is TGTGCCAGCAGTGGGGCGGGTAGGTACGAGCAGTACTTC. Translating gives CASSGAGRYEQYF.

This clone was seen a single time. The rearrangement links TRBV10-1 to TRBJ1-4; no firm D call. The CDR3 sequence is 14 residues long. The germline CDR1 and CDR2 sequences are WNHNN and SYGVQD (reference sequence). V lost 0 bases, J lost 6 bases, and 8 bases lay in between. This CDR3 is CASSESLSDEKLFF. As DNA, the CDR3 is TGCGCCAGCAGTGAGTCGCTGTCGGATGAAAAACTGTTTTTT.

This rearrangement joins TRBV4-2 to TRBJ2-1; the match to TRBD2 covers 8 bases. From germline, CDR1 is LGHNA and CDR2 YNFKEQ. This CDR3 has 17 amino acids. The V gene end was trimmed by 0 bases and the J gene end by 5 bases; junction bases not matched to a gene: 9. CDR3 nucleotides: TGTGCCAGCAGCCAAGATACCCTAGCGGGCCTCGACAATGAGCAGTTCTTC. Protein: CASSQDTLAGLDNEQFF.

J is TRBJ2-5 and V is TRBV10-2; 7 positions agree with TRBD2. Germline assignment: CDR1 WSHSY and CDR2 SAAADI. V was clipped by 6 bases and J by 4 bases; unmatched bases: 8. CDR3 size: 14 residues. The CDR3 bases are TGCGCCAGCAGACGCGCGGGAGAGGCAGAGACCCAGTACTTC. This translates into CASRRAGEAETQYF.

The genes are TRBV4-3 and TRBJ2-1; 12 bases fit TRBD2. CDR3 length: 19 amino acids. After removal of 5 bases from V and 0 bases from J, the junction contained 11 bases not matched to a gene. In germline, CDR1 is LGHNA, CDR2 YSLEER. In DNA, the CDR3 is TGCGCCAGCAGCTACTATCCGACTAGCGGGGGCCTCTCCTACAATGAGCAGTTCTTC. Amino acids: CASSYYPTSGGLSYNEQFF.

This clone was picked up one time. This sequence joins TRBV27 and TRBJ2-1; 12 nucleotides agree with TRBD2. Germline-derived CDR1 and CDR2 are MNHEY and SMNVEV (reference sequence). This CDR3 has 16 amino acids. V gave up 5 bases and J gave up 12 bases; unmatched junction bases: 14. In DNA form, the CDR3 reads TGTGCCAGCAGTGCCTCGACTAGCGGGAGATCAAAATGGCAGTTCTTC. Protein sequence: CASSASTSGRSKWQFF.

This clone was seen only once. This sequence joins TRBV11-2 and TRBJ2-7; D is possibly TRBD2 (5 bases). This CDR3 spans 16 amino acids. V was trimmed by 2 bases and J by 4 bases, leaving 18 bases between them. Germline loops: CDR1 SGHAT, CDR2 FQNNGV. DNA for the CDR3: TGTGCCAGCAGCTTACGCGGCTACACACGGGGATACGAGCAGTACTTC. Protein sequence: CASSLRGYTRGYEQYF. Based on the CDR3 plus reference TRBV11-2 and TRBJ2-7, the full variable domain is EAGVAQSPRYKIIEKRQSVAFWCNPISGHATLYWYQQILGQGPKLLIQFQNNGVVDDSQLPKDRFSAERLKGVDSTLKIQPAKLEDSAVYLCASSLRGYTRGYEQYFGPGTRLTVT.

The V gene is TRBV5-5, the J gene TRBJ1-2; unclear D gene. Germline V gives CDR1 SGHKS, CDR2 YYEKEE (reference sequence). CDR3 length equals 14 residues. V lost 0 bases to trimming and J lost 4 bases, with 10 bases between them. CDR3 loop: CASSLGGLAYGYTF. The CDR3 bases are TGTGCCAGCAGCTTGGGAGGTTTGGCCTATGGCTACACCTTC.

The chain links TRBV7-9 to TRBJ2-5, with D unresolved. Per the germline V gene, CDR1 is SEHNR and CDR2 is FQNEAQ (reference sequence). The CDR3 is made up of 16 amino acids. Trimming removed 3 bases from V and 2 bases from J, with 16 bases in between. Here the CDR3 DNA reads TGTGCCAGCAGCTTTCCACTACTCTGGGTGCAAGAGACCCAGTACTTC. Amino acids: CASSFPLLWVQETQYF.

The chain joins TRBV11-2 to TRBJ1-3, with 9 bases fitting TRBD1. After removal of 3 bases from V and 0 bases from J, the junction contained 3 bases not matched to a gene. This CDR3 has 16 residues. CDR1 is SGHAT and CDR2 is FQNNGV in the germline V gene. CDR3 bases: TGTGCCAGCAGCTTGACAGGGGGGAACTCTGGAAACACCATATATTTT. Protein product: CASSLTGGNSGNTIYF.

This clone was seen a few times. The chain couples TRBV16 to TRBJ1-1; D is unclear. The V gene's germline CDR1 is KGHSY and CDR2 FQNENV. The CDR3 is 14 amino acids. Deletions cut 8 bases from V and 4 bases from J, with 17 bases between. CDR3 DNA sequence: TGTGCCAGCCAATACCCTCTTAGGAGCACTGAAGCTTTCTTT. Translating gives CASQYPLRSTEAFF.

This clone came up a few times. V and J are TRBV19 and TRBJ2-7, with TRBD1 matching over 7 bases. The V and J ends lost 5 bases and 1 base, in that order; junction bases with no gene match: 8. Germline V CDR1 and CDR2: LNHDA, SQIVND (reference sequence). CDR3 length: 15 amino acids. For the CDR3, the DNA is TGTGCCAGTAGTGGCACGGACAGGTTATCCTACGAGCAGTACTTC. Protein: CASSGTDRLSYEQYF.

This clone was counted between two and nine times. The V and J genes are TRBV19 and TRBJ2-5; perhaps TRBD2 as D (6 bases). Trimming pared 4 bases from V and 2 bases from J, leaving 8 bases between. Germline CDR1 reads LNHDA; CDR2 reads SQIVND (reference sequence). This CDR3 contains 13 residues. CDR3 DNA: TGTGCCAGTAGTAAGACTAGTCAAGAGACCCAGTACTTC. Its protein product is CASSKTSQETQYF.

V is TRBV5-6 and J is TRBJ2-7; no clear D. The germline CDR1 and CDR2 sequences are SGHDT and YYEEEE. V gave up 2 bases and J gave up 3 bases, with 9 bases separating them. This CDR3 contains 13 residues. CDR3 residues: CASSFTPLYEQYF. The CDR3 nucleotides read TGTGCCAGCAGCTTTACACCACTCTACGAGCAGTACTTC.

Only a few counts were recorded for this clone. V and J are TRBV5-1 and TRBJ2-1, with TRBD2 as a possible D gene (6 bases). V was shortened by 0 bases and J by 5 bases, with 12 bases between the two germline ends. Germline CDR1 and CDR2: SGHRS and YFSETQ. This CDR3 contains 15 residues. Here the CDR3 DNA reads TGCGCCAGCAGCTTGGGCGGGACCTTCAACAATGAGCAGTTCTTC. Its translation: CASSLGGTFNNEQFF.

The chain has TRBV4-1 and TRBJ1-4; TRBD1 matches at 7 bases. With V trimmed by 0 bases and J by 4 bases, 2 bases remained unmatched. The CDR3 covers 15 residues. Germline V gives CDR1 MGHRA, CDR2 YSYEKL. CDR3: CASSQDRQGNEKLFF. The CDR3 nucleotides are TGCGCCAGCAGCCAAGATCGACAGGGTAATGAAAAACTGTTTTTT.

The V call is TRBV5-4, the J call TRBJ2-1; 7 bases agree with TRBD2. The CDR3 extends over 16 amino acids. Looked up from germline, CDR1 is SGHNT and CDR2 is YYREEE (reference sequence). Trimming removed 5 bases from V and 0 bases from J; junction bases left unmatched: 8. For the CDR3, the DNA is TGTGCCAGCAGAACCAAGCGGGGTAGCTCCTACAATGAGCAGTTCTTC. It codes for CASRTKRGSSYNEQFF.

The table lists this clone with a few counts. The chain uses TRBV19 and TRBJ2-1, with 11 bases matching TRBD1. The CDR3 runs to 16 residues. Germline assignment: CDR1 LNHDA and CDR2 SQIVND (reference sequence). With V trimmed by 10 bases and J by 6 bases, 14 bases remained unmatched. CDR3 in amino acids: CATADPRDRGGNEQFF. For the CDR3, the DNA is TGTGCCACCGCTGATCCCCGGGACAGGGGGGGCAATGAGCAGTTCTTC.

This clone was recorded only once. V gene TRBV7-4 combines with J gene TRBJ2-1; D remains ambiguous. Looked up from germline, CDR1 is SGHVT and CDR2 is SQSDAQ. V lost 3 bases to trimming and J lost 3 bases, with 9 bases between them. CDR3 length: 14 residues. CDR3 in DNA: TGTGCCAGCAGCTTTCAAGGCGTCTACAATGAGCAGTTCTTC. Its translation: CASSFQGVYNEQFF.

Here the CDR3 reads CASSTNRVRETQYF. CDR3 nucleotides: TGTGCCAGCAGCACCAACAGGGTCCGGGAGACCCAGTACTTC. This chain joins TRBV6-1 and TRBJ2-5; D might be TRBD1 (6 bases). V was pared by 6 bases and J by 5 bases, with 16 bases between. CDR1 MNHNS and CDR2 SASEGT come from the germline V gene. The CDR3 extends over 14 amino acids.

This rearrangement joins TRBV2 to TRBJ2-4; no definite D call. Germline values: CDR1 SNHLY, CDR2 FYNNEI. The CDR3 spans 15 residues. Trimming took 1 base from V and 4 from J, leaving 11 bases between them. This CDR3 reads CASSEDFGSKNIQYF. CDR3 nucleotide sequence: TGTGCCAGCAGTGAAGATTTCGGCTCAAAAAACATTCAGTACTTC.

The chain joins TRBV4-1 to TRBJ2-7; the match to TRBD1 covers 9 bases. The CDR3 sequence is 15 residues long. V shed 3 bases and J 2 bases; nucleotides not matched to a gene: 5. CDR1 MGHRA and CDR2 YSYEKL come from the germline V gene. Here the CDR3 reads CASSQRDRETYEQYF. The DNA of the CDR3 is TGCGCCAGCAGCCAGCGGGACAGGGAGACCTACGAGCAGTACTTC.

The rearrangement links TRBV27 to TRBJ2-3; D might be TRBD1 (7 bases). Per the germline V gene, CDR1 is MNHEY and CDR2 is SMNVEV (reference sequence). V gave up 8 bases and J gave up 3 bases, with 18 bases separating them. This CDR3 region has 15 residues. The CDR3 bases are TGTGCCAGCCAGAACAGGGGAGGTGGTACAGATACGCAGTATTTT. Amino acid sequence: CASQNRGGGTDTQYF.